This T cell receptor beta chain was identified in a study of T cells in Graves' hyperthyroidism and ophthalmopathy. The CDR3 loop spans 15 amino acids. The germline V gene has CDR1 LGHDT and CDR2 YNNKEL (reference sequence). The V end lost 1 base, the J end lost 7 bases, and 13 bases lay between the germline ends. TCR beta CDR3 sequences were amplified from RNA transcripts. HTBI primers drove first-round RT-PCR of the TCR CDR3. Each CDR3 protein is one row after TCRdb ran MiXCR on the multiplex PCR reads. The data contain some 600,000 distinct CDR3 sequences, 11% to 15% of them singletons. In its sample, this clonotype was seen many times.

The receptor was isolated from a woman aged 25 to 45 with Graves' hyperthyroidism that later progressed to Graves' ophthalmopathy. V gene TRBV3-1 combines with J gene TRBJ2-2; D perhaps matches TRBD2 (6 bases). The specimen sequenced was blood. The CDR3 here is CASSQAQTGVGELFF. As DNA, the CDR3 is TGTGCCAGCAGCCAAGCACAAACGGGAGTCGGGGAGCTGTTTTTT.